The T cell receptor beta chain under discussion was sequenced for a study of cytomegalovirus exposure and HLA in healthy donors. Study-wide background: According to later analysis, the same platform produced the 120 or so validation and some 680 first-cohort repertoires. Study outcomes and limitations: The majority of TCR sequences were rare, yet some public TCRs appeared in many donors. There were around 160 TCR beta chains listed as cytomegalovirus-associated. Reportedly, diagnosis of cytomegalovirus status by the classifier showed high specificity and sensitivity.

Clones were sequenced by immunoSEQ multiplex PCR, and TCRdb holds only the in-frame ones, with some missing. The sample holds fewer than 200,000 clones, approximately 86% seen once. With regard to this clone: The target antigen is unknown.

The sequence came from a man younger than 35 in good health and CMV-seropositive. The sample was PBMCs.

The CDR3 is CASSFLKTSGFGNEQFF. The CDR3 nucleotides read TGTGCCAGCAGTTTTTTAAAGACTAGCGGTTTTGGAAATGAGCAGTTCTTC. This chain uses TRBV28 with TRBJ2-1; 9 nucleotides line up with TRBD2. This CDR3 spans 17 amino acids. CDR1 and CDR2 (germline): MDHEN, SYDVKM. The ends lost 3 bases at V and 7 bases at J; junction bases unmatched: 13.